This T cell receptor beta chain was retrieved from a study of blood T cell repertoires in COVID-19. About the research overall: Spain, Italy and the United States supplied samples that represented acute and convalescent COVID-19.

The CDR3 sequence is 14 residues long. V was trimmed by 4 bases and J by 5 bases, leaving 14 bases between them. In germline, CDR1 is SGHAT, CDR2 FQNNGV. Sequencing was performed with immunoSEQ multiplex PCR; in TCRdb, only in-frame clones are kept and a portion is missing. The table has approximately 180,000 clones, roughly 82% seen once. Sequenced: peripheral blood. This clonotype was obtained from a woman aged 70-85 years with acute or convalescent COVID-19. The V call is TRBV11-2, the J call TRBJ2-5; no firm D call. This CDR3 reads CASSSQYSGETQYF. The CDR3 nucleotides read TGTGCCAGCAGCTCGCAATACAGTGGCGAGACCCAGTACTTC.